One sample yielded the 9 T cell receptor beta chains listed below, sequenced in a study of Graves' ophthalmopathy and Graves' hyperthyroidism. RNA transcripts served as template for amplifying TCR beta CDR3 sequences. Investigators did first-round RT-PCR with HTBI primers, then second-round multiplex PCR. TCRdb re-called the multiplex PCR reads with MiXCR, one entry per CDR3 protein. The table records roughly 500,000 distinct CDR3 sequences, approximately 15% of them present only once. The sequenced sample consisted of blood. These receptors originate from a woman in her twenties or thirties with Graves' ophthalmopathy.

The chain is built from TRBV12-3 or TRBV12-4 and TRBJ2-2; 7 positions match TRBD2. The CDR3 is 13 residues long. After removal of 6 bases from V and 5 bases from J, the junction contained 3 bases not matched to a gene. The CDR3 sequence: CASRGGRTGELFF. Here the CDR3 DNA reads TGTGCCAGCAGGGGGGGGAGAACCGGGGAGCTGTTTTTT.

This clonotype was recorded many times. The chain recombines TRBV7-3 with TRBJ1-1, with D maybe TRBD1 (5 bases). Per germline, CDR1 SGHTA and CDR2 FQGTGA. V was trimmed by 5 bases and J by 0 bases, leaving 22 bases between them. CDR3 length: 18 amino acids. DNA of the CDR3: TGTGCCAGCAGCCACGGAGGGGCGGTGGAGTTTATGAACACTGAAGCTTTCTTT. Translated: CASSHGGAVEFMNTEAFF.

The chain is built from TRBV11-1 and TRBJ2-5; weak D call: TRBD1 (5 bases). Germline V gives CDR1 SGHAT, CDR2 FQDESV (reference sequence). There are 15 residues in the CDR3. V was trimmed by 3 bases and J by 0 bases, leaving 11 bases between them. This chain's CDR3 is CASSFPDSNQETQYF. DNA for the CDR3: TGTGCCAGCAGCTTCCCCGACAGTAACCAAGAGACCCAGTACTTC.

This clonotype was found a few times. Relative to the germline gene, one junction end is altered; a read error may explain this. V is TRBV27 and J is TRBJ2-5, with 12 bases matching TRBD2. The CDR3 length is 16 residues. Per the germline V gene, CDR1 is MNHEY and CDR2 is SMNVEV (reference sequence). The CDR3 here is CASSGVLAGGRETKYF. Here the CDR3 DNA reads TGTGCCAGCAGTGGGGTACTAGCGGGGGGCCGAGAGACCAAGTACTTC.

This clonotype was observed many times. The rearrangement uses TRBV7-8 and TRBJ1-1; 7 nucleotides align to TRBD1. The CDR3 spans 15 residues. Trimming removed 2 bases from V and 4 bases from J; junction bases left unmatched: 7. Germline V CDR1 and CDR2: SGHVS, FQNEAQ. CDR3 sequence (DNA): TGTGCCAGCAGCTTATATGAGACAGGGTTCACTGAAGCTTTCTTT. It yields the protein CASSLYETGFTEAFF.

This clonotype was counted at least ten times. V and J are TRBV7-9 and TRBJ2-7; no reliable D call. Germline V gene data show CDR1 as SEHNR and CDR2 as FQNEAQ (reference sequence). V was trimmed by 5 bases and J by 4 bases, leaving 15 bases between them. The CDR3 is 14 amino acids. The CDR3 DNA follows: TGTGCCAGCAGCCCCAAAGGGATGGCTTACGAGCAGTACTTC. Translating it yields CASSPKGMAYEQYF. The variable domain in full, with the rest retrieved from reference TRBV7-9 and TRBJ2-7, is DTGVSQNPRHKITKRGQNVTFRCDPISEHNRLYWYRQTLGQGPEFLTYFQNEAQLEKSRLLSDRFSAERPKGSFSTLEIQRTEQGDSAMYLCASSPKGMAYEQYFGPGTRLTVT.

CDR3 in amino acids: CSARGPGTPYNEQFF. The CDR3 DNA sequence: TGCAGTGCTAGAGGACCCGGGACCCCCTACAATGAGCAGTTCTTC. This chain connects TRBV20-1 to TRBJ2-1; D is perhaps TRBD1 or TRBD2 (5 bases each). This CDR3 contains 15 residues. Germline CDR1 DFQATT, CDR2 SNEGSKA (reference sequence). Deletions cut 1 base from V and 2 bases from J, with 12 bases between.

This clonotype appeared a few times. The chain has TRBV12-3 or TRBV12-4 and TRBJ1-2; possibly TRBD1 for D (6 bases). Trimming cost V 3 bases and J 5 bases, with 16 bases left between them. CDR3 length: 15 amino acids. CDR3 nucleotides: TGTGCCAGCAGTTTTGGTCGGGGGCCGGGGTATGGCTACACCTTC. Encoded protein: CASSFGRGPGYGYTF.

The table lists this clonotype with a few counts. The rearrangement links TRBV30 to TRBJ1-2; D might be TRBD1 (5 bases). V shed 2 bases and J shed 1 base, with 8 bases lying between them. The CDR3 runs 13 residues. The germline gives CDR1 GTSNPN, CDR2 SVGIG (reference sequence). CDR3 protein: CAWSSDSNYGYTF. The CDR3 DNA reads as TGTGCCTGGAGTTCTGACAGTAACTATGGCTACACCTTC. The full variable domain, completed using reference TRBV30 and TRBJ1-2, is SQTIHQWPATLVQPVGSPLSLECTVEGTSNPNLYWYRQAAGRGLQLLFYSVGIGQISSEVPQNLSASRPQDRQFILSSKKLLLSDSGFYLCAWSSDSNYGYTFGSGTRLTVV.